This entry concerns a single T cell receptor (beta chain). Its matching antigen is unknown. This sample was included in a study of T cells after yellow fever vaccination. The study made its TCR cDNA through 5'RACE template switching. That step introduced a universal primer site along with UMIs. One entry per CDR3 protein, called by TCRdb with MiXCR from the 5' RACE reads. Here the sample spans about 340,000 distinct CDR3 sequences, roughly an eighth being singletons. Study-level points and caveats: The booster response re-showed most primary clones: approximately 95% CD4, almost 90% CD8. Peaking on day 5 versus 15, the secondary response was faster but weaker.

This material consisted of CD4+ T cells sorted from PBMCs, taken 15 days after the yellow fever booster vaccination. The TCR originated in a man aged 18-30 years who received the YFV17D yellow fever vaccine.

Here the CDR3 DNA reads TGTGCCAGCAGCGCCGGAGTGCGGGATGAGCAGTTCTTC. Protein sequence: CASSAGVRDEQFF. V usage is TRBV9 and J usage is TRBJ2-1; D possibly corresponds to TRBD2 (5 bases). The V end was cut by 3 bases, the J end by 8 bases, with 12 bases between. Germline CDR1 reads SGDLS; CDR2 reads YYNGEE. The CDR3 is made up of 13 amino acids. The entire variable domain, with the rest obtained from reference TRBV9 and TRBJ2-1, is as follows: DSGVTQTPKHLITATGQRVTLRCSPRSGDLSVYWYQQSLDQGLQFLIQYYNGEERAKGNILERFSAQQFPDLHSELNLSSLELGDSALYFCASSAGVRDEQFFGPGTRLTVL.